This TCR beta chain was recorded in a study of T cells in Graves' hyperthyroidism and ophthalmopathy. Each 10 ml fresh peripheral blood draw supplied the PBMCs. It was RNA transcripts that yielded the amplified TCR beta CDR3 regions. When the TCR CDR3 underwent first-round RT-PCR, the HTBI primer set was used. From the multiplex PCR reads, TCRdb called clonotypes with MiXCR, one entry per CDR3 protein. The sample gives about 350,000 distinct CDR3 sequences, roughly 14% of which show up once; just under 25% is in the top ten. This clonotype was seen at least ten times. The CDR3 has 13 amino acids. Germline V gene sequence: CDR1 MDHEN, CDR2 SYDVKM. Trimming removed 6 bases from V and 2 bases from J, with 11 bases in between.

The V gene is TRBV28, the J gene TRBJ2-7, with D uncertain. This TCR was sampled from a woman aged 30 to 39 with Graves' hyperthyroidism. Material for sequencing was blood. The CDR3 coding sequence is TGTGCCAGCAGAGAAAGGTGGCCCTACGAGCAGTACTTC. Its protein product is CASRERWPYEQYF.